These 11 T cell receptor beta chains came from one sample sequenced in a study of control samples from healthy donors and cancer patients. Clones were sequenced by immunoSEQ multiplex PCR, and TCRdb holds only the in-frame ones, with some missing. The sample yields around 76,000 clones, roughly nine tenths seen once. The source material was PBMCs. All receptors derive from a woman between 45 and 65 years old with colorectal cancer.

By share, this clone ranks as large. This chain uses TRBV3-1 (or the pseudogene TRBV3-2) with TRBJ2-3, with D possibly TRBD1 on 6 matching bases. Per germline, CDR1 LGHDT and CDR2 YNNKEL (reference sequence). There are 17 residues in the CDR3. The V end lost 0 bases, the J end lost 2 bases, and 15 bases lay between the germline ends. CDR3 sequence reads: CASSQDWGRGITDTQYF. The CDR3 coding sequence is TGTGCCAGCAGCCAAGATTGGGGCAGGGGAATCACAGATACGCAGTATTTT.

The rearrangement uses TRBV5-1 and TRBJ1-6, with D perhaps matching TRBD1 (5 bases). V was clipped by 0 bases and J by 8 bases, with 12 bases between them. The V gene's germline CDR1 is SGHRS and CDR2 YFSETQ. CDR3 length: 15 residues. CDR3 loop: CASSLGQGSDSPLHF. DNA for the CDR3: TGCGCCAGCAGCTTGGGGCAGGGTTCCGATTCACCCCTCCACTTT. Together with reference TRBV5-1 and TRBJ1-6, the CDR3 gives the full variable domain: KAGVTQTPRYLIKTRGQQVTLSCSPISGHRSVSWYQQTPGQGLQFLFEYFSETQRNKGNFPGRFSGRQFSNSRSEMNVSTLELGDSALYLCASSLGQGSDSPLHFGNGTRLTVT.

The V and J genes are TRBV18 and TRBJ1-5; D might be TRBD1 (5 bases). The CDR3 length is 14 residues. Germline V gene lookup returns CDR1 KGHSH and CDR2 LQKENI. Trimming shortened V by 2 bases and J by 5 bases, and 10 bases separated the two germline ends. The CDR3 sequence: CASSPGKGHQPQHF. The CDR3 DNA reads as TGTGCCAGCTCACCAGGAAAGGGGCATCAGCCCCAGCATTTT.

V gene TRBV19 combines with J gene TRBJ2-2, with D possibly matching TRBD2 (6 bases). The germline V and J ends were trimmed by 3 bases and 13 bases, with 9 bases remaining between them. The CDR3 is made up of 11 amino acids. Germline assignment: CDR1 LNHDA and CDR2 SQIVND (reference sequence). The CDR3 DNA is TGTGCCAGTAGTATGGGGGGAAGGCTGTTTTTT. It is translated as CASSMGGRLFF.

This chain uses TRBV5-1 with TRBJ2-5; possible D gene TRBD1, 6 bases. Trimming cost V 4 bases and J 2 bases, with 12 bases left between them. CDR3 length: 14 residues. CDR1 is SGHRS and CDR2 is YFSETQ in the germline V gene. The CDR3 DNA reads TGCGCCAGCAGCCGCCGGACAGCTCAAGAGACCCAGTACTTC. This encodes CASSRRTAQETQYF.

This sequence joins TRBV6-5 and TRBJ1-2; 7 bases align to TRBD1. CDR1 and CDR2 from the germline V gene are MNHEY and SVGAGI. The CDR3 has 13 residues. Trimming at V came to 6 bases and at J to 3 bases, leaving 4 bases not matched to a gene. The CDR3 DNA reads as TGTGCCAGCAGCCTGGGGACAGACTATGGCTACACCTTC. It is translated as CASSLGTDYGYTF.

The rearrangement joins TRBV5-5 to TRBJ1-2; TRBD1 agrees at 9 bases. The ends lost 2 bases at V and 7 bases at J; junction bases unmatched: 6. CDR1 and CDR2 from the germline V gene are SGHKS and YYEKEE (reference sequence). The CDR3 has 14 residues. In DNA, the CDR3 is TGTGCCAGCAGCTTATGGGACAGGGCAAGTGGCTACACCTTC. Translating gives CASSLWDRASGYTF.

This chain joins TRBV7-8 and TRBJ2-3; D gene uncertain. The germline CDR1 and CDR2 sequences are SGHVS and FQNEAQ. V was cut by 0 bases and J by 4 bases, with 5 bases left in between. The CDR3 loop spans 13 amino acids. The CDR3: CASSLAPPDTQYF. The DNA of the CDR3 is TGTGCCAGCAGCTTAGCCCCCCCAGATACGCAGTATTTT.

V gene TRBV5-1 combines with J gene TRBJ1-1; 7 nucleotides match TRBD1. The J segment lost 0 bases and the V segment lost 6 bases, leaving 8 bases of the junction unmatched. CDR1 is SGHRS and CDR2 is YFSETQ in the germline V gene. The CDR3 sequence is 15 residues long. For the CDR3, the DNA is TGCGCCAGCACCAGAACAGGGGACATGAACACTGAAGCTTTCTTT. Protein sequence: CASTRTGDMNTEAFF.

The rearrangement joins TRBV30 to TRBJ2-5; no definite D call. The length of the CDR3 is 12 residues. Germline V CDR1 and CDR2: GTSNPN, SVGIG (reference sequence). The V end was cut by 0 bases, the J end by 6 bases, with 8 bases between. The CDR3 is CAWSVLGKTQYF. CDR3 in DNA: TGTGCCTGGAGTGTACTGGGAAAGACCCAGTACTTC.

The genes are TRBV27 and TRBJ1-6; D is unclear. V was cut by 0 bases and J by 0 bases, with 6 bases left in between. The germline V gene has CDR1 MNHEY and CDR2 SMNVEV (reference sequence). The CDR3 totals 16 residues. This chain's CDR3 is CASSLSGSSYNSPLHF. CDR3 sequence (DNA): TGTGCCAGCAGTTTATCGGGGAGCTCCTATAATTCACCCCTCCACTTT.